Given below is one T cell receptor (beta chain) in context. Its antigen remains unidentified. Germline V gene lookup returns CDR1 MNHEY and CDR2 SMNVEV (reference sequence). Trimming took 5 bases from V and 2 from J, leaving 10 bases between them. The CDR3 is 14 amino acids. After extraction with the RNeasy kit, roughly 0.5 to 1 ug of the RNA was reverse transcribed using random hexamers. The immunoSEQ assay covered 54 Vbeta and 13 Jbeta segments for CDR3. One entry per CDR3 protein results from TCRdb running MiXCR on the immunoSEQ multiplex PCR reads. The sample records about 280,000 distinct CDR3 sequences, approximately 85% being singletons. This sample stems from a study of CD8 T cells in Susac syndrome. Sequencing of TCR beta was performed on blood CD8+ and CD4+ T cells. The study's findings and limits: It was acknowledged in the study that its TCR sequencing and HLA analysis involved a relatively small number of individuals.

Sequencing was performed on CD8+ T cells from PBMCs. This TCR was sampled from a human donor with multiple sclerosis. J is TRBJ2-1 and V is TRBV27, with a weak D call TRBD2 (6 bases). The CDR3 loop reads CASSRAGTYNEQFF. CDR3 DNA: TGTGCCAGCAGTCGGGCGGGAACCTACAATGAGCAGTTCTTC.